What follows describes a single T cell receptor beta chain. Time point in this sample: patch test 3, about 24 weeks after DPC sensitization. Indicated treatment: therapeutic diphenylcyclopropenone sensitization with weekly scalp DPC. Unseparated into fractions, whole blood served as the source from which total RNA was extracted. The V end was cut by 0 bases, the J end by 2 bases, with 11 bases between. CDR3 length: 15 amino acids. Germline CDR1 and CDR2: MDHEN and SYDVKM. The entry originates in a study of human T cells and chemical hapten exposure. Study summary: Skin of the upper inner arm, approximately 2 cm by approximately 2 cm, received 2% DPC for sensitization. Small differences in pooled library volume mainly drove the variation in TCR yields per sample.

MiXCR, run by TCRdb on the RACE reads, gives a single entry per CDR3 protein. Of approximately 97,000 distinct CDR3 sequences listed, roughly a quarter are singletons. This sequence joins TRBV28 and TRBJ2-7; tentatively, D is TRBD1 or TRBD2 (6 bases each). This clonotype was obtained from a man aged 35-49 years with alopecia areata. Some clones in this sample may be carry-over from other donors' samples. Source: whole blood, taken in connection with sensitization to the hapten diphenylcyclopropenone (DPC). The CDR3 loop reads CASSLWGGSTYEQYF. The CDR3 nucleotides read TGTGCCAGCAGTTTATGGGGGGGCAGCACCTACGAGCAGTACTTC.